The rows below give T cell receptor beta chains drawn from one sample of a study of blood T cell repertoires in COVID-19. Measured with immunoSEQ multiplex PCR; TCRdb has only the in-frame clones, and not every one. The table shows some 400,000 clones, with around 87% occurring only once. Sequenced: peripheral blood. The receptors stem from a woman in her 30s with COVID-19, enrolled during active disease. Both conserved end residues are part of each CDR3. D genes are given only for firm matches. For some rows the clone size is stated as once, few or many, or as a class when expanded; others skip it.

v_call: TRBV27; j_call: TRBJ1-2; clone_size: -; d_call: TRBD1; cdr3_aa: CASSQLTGAGYTF; cdr3_nt: TGTGCCAGCAGTCAATTGACAGGGGCCGGCTACACCTTC
v_call: TRBV4-1; j_call: TRBJ2-2; clone_size: -; d_call: TRBD1; cdr3_aa: CASSPGDRGQGELFF; cdr3_nt: TGCGCCAGCAGCCCGGGCGACAGGGGGCAAGGGGAGCTGTTTTTT
v_call: TRBV28; j_call: TRBJ1-2; clone_size: once; d_call: TRBD1; cdr3_aa: CASSLGGQNYGYTF; cdr3_nt: TGTGCCAGCAGTTTAGGGGGACAGAACTATGGCTACACCTTC
v_call: TRBV9; j_call: TRBJ1-2; clone_size: -; d_call: -; cdr3_aa: CASSAGDIWPGYTF; cdr3_nt: TGTGCCAGCAGCGCCGGGGACATATGGCCTGGCTACACCTTC
v_call: TRBV6-1; j_call: TRBJ2-5; clone_size: -; d_call: -; cdr3_aa: CASSEGPYQETQYF; cdr3_nt: TGTGCCAGCAGTGAGGGCCCGTACCAAGAGACCCAGTACTTC
v_call: TRBV5-1; j_call: TRBJ1-1; clone_size: -; d_call: -; cdr3_aa: CASSLDSSNTEAFF; cdr3_nt: TGCGCCAGCAGCTTGGACAGTTCGAACACTGAAGCTTTCTTT
v_call: TRBV9; j_call: TRBJ2-1; clone_size: few; d_call: TRBD2; cdr3_aa: CASSVLAGAGYNEQFF; cdr3_nt: TGTGCCAGCAGCGTATTAGCGGGTGCGGGCTACAATGAGCAGTTCTTC
v_call: TRBV6-5; j_call: TRBJ2-1; clone_size: -; d_call: -; cdr3_aa: CASSLTGEGEQFF; cdr3_nt: TGTGCCAGCAGCCTCACTGGAGAGGGTGAGCAGTTCTTC
v_call: TRBV2; j_call: TRBJ2-5; clone_size: -; d_call: TRBD2; cdr3_aa: CASKFLGGREETQYF; cdr3_nt: TGTGCCAGCAAGTTCCTGGGCGGGAGGGAAGAGACCCAGTACTTC
v_call: TRBV9; j_call: TRBJ2-5; clone_size: -; d_call: TRBD1; cdr3_aa: CASSPWDREETQYF; cdr3_nt: TGTGCCAGCAGCCCGTGGGACAGGGAAGAGACCCAGTACTTC
v_call: TRBV6-5; j_call: TRBJ2-1; clone_size: -; d_call: -; cdr3_aa: CASSYQESSYNEQFF; cdr3_nt: TGTGCCAGCAGTTACCAAGAGAGCTCCTACAATGAGCAGTTCTTC
v_call: TRBV25-1; j_call: TRBJ1-1; clone_size: once; d_call: TRBD1; cdr3_aa: CASRGQGTEAFF; cdr3_nt: TGTGCCAGCAGAGGACAGGGGACTGAAGCTTTCTTT
v_call: TRBV10-2; j_call: TRBJ2-1; clone_size: -; d_call: -; cdr3_aa: CASSEGWESIDEQFF; cdr3_nt: TGCGCCAGCAGTGAGGGGTGGGAGTCGATCGATGAGCAGTTCTTC
v_call: TRBV10-3; j_call: TRBJ2-1; clone_size: -; d_call: -; cdr3_aa: CAISGRGDEQFF; cdr3_nt: TGTGCCATCAGTGGCAGGGGCGATGAGCAGTTCTTC
v_call: TRBV7-8; j_call: TRBJ2-7; clone_size: -; d_call: -; cdr3_aa: CASSLMGSRYEQYF; cdr3_nt: TGTGCCAGCAGCTTGATGGGTTCTAGGTACGAGCAGTACTTC
v_call: TRBV6-5; j_call: TRBJ1-5; clone_size: -; d_call: -; cdr3_aa: CASSRTVEKYQPQHF; cdr3_nt: TGTGCCAGCAGCCGGACAGTTGAGAAATATCAGCCCCAGCATTTT
v_call: TRBV9; j_call: TRBJ1-1; clone_size: -; d_call: -; cdr3_aa: CASSATVGGGEAFF; cdr3_nt: TGTGCCAGCAGCGCGACCGTAGGGGGGGGCGAAGCTTTCTTT
v_call: TRBV7-2; j_call: TRBJ2-3; clone_size: -; d_call: -; cdr3_aa: CASSFYSPGADTQYF; cdr3_nt: TGTGCCAGCAGCTTCTACTCTCCGGGGGCAGATACGCAGTATTTT
v_call: TRBV7-2; j_call: TRBJ2-7; clone_size: -; d_call: TRBD2; cdr3_aa: CASSWSSGTEQYF; cdr3_nt: TGTGCCAGCAGCTGGAGTAGCGGGACCGAGCAGTACTTC
v_call: TRBV5-4; j_call: TRBJ1-2; clone_size: few; d_call: -; cdr3_aa: CASSSGGPVYGYTF; cdr3_nt: TGTGCCAGCAGTTCCGGGGGACCGGTTTATGGCTACACCTTC
v_call: TRBV10-2; j_call: TRBJ2-7; clone_size: few; d_call: TRBD1; cdr3_aa: CASSRDREGHEQYF; cdr3_nt: TGCGCCAGCAGTCGGGACAGGGAGGGCCACGAGCAGTACTTC
v_call: TRBV30; j_call: TRBJ2-7; clone_size: -; d_call: -; cdr3_aa: CAWRGGSYEQYF; cdr3_nt: TGTGCCTGGAGAGGAGGTTCCTACGAGCAGTACTTC
v_call: TRBV28; j_call: TRBJ2-7; clone_size: -; d_call: TRBD2; cdr3_aa: CASSLFTSGSNEQYF; cdr3_nt: TGTGCCAGCAGTTTATTCACTAGCGGGAGTAACGAGCAGTACTTC
v_call: TRBV15; j_call: TRBJ2-7; clone_size: -; d_call: -; cdr3_aa: CATSRGLAYEQYF; cdr3_nt: TGTGCCACCAGCAGAGGACTCGCCTACGAGCAGTACTTC
v_call: TRBV5-1; j_call: TRBJ2-2; clone_size: -; d_call: -; cdr3_aa: CASSLLDTGELFF; cdr3_nt: TGCGCCAGCAGCTTGTTAGACACCGGGGAGCTGTTTTTT
v_call: TRBV7-8; j_call: TRBJ1-1; clone_size: few; d_call: -; cdr3_aa: CASSFRANTEAFF; cdr3_nt: TGTGCCAGCAGCTTTAGAGCAAACACTGAAGCTTTCTTT
v_call: TRBV7-9; j_call: TRBJ2-1; clone_size: -; d_call: TRBD2; cdr3_aa: CASSLDGGTSGRAREQFF; cdr3_nt: TGTGCCAGCAGCTTAGATGGAGGGACTAGCGGGAGGGCCCGGGAGCAGTTCTTC
v_call: TRBV19; j_call: TRBJ1-1; clone_size: -; d_call: TRBD1; cdr3_aa: CASSMQGGTEAFF; cdr3_nt: TGTGCCAGTAGTATGCAGGGGGGCACTGAAGCTTTCTTT
v_call: TRBV12-3/TRBV12-4; j_call: TRBJ1-6; clone_size: -; d_call: -; cdr3_aa: CATPRPLHF; cdr3_nt: TGTGCCACCCCGAGACCCCTCCACTTT
v_call: TRBV4-2; j_call: TRBJ2-4; clone_size: -; d_call: -; cdr3_aa: CASSQSLDWRADIQYF; cdr3_nt: TGTGCCAGCAGCCAATCCCTGGACTGGCGGGCGGACATTCAGTACTTC
v_call: TRBV7-2; j_call: TRBJ2-5; clone_size: -; d_call: TRBD1; cdr3_aa: CASIPDRGPQETQYF; cdr3_nt: TGTGCCAGCATTCCGGACAGGGGGCCCCAAGAGACCCAGTACTTC
v_call: TRBV2; j_call: TRBJ1-4; clone_size: -; d_call: TRBD1; cdr3_aa: CASSDRTGEKLFF; cdr3_nt: TGTGCCAGCAGTGACAGGACAGGCGAAAAACTGTTTTTT
v_call: TRBV2; j_call: TRBJ2-1; clone_size: -; d_call: -; cdr3_aa: CASKEAILSYNEQFF; cdr3_nt: TGTGCCAGCAAAGAGGCTATCCTCTCCTACAATGAGCAGTTCTTC
v_call: TRBV2; j_call: TRBJ1-5; clone_size: few; d_call: TRBD1; cdr3_aa: CASRIQGSQPQHF; cdr3_nt: TGTGCCAGCAGAATACAGGGGAGCCAGCCCCAGCATTTT
v_call: TRBV5-5; j_call: TRBJ2-5; clone_size: once; d_call: -; cdr3_aa: CASSLTGAGETQYF; cdr3_nt: TGTGCCAGCAGCTTAACGGGAGCAGGAGAGACCCAGTACTTC
v_call: TRBV2; j_call: TRBJ1-4; clone_size: many; d_call: -; cdr3_aa: CASSEGQINEKLFF; cdr3_nt: TGTGCCAGCAGTGAAGGACAGATTAATGAAAAACTGTTTTTT
v_call: TRBV5-4; j_call: TRBJ2-5; clone_size: -; d_call: -; cdr3_aa: CASSLAPPLETQYF; cdr3_nt: TGTGCCAGCAGCTTGGCCCCCCCCCTAGAGACCCAGTACTTC
v_call: TRBV11-2; j_call: TRBJ1-1; clone_size: -; d_call: -; cdr3_aa: CASSLLFDTEAFF; cdr3_nt: TGTGCCAGCAGCTTACTGTTTGACACTGAAGCTTTCTTT
v_call: TRBV7-8; j_call: TRBJ2-5; clone_size: once; d_call: TRBD2; cdr3_aa: CASSFKREGPETQYF; cdr3_nt: TGTGCCAGCAGCTTTAAGCGGGAGGGCCCTGAGACCCAGTACTTC
v_call: TRBV15; j_call: TRBJ2-3; clone_size: -; d_call: TRBD2; cdr3_aa: CATSRVGGGTSTDTQYF; cdr3_nt: TGTGCCACCAGCAGAGTGGGCGGGGGGACTAGCACAGATACGCAGTATTTT
v_call: TRBV28; j_call: TRBJ1-2; clone_size: -; d_call: TRBD1; cdr3_aa: CATGTGDYGYTF; cdr3_nt: TGTGCCACCGGGACAGGGGACTATGGCTACACCTTC
v_call: TRBV27; j_call: TRBJ2-1; clone_size: -; d_call: TRBD2; cdr3_aa: CASSLREIYNEQFF; cdr3_nt: TGTGCCAGCAGTTTGCGGGAGATATACAATGAGCAGTTCTTC
v_call: TRBV19; j_call: TRBJ1-3; clone_size: -; d_call: -; cdr3_aa: CASSMAGGPSGNTIYF; cdr3_nt: TGTGCCAGTAGTATGGCGGGCGGCCCCTCTGGAAACACCATATATTTT
v_call: TRBV11-1; j_call: TRBJ2-2; clone_size: -; d_call: TRBD2; cdr3_aa: CASSLGTSGVWELFF; cdr3_nt: TGTGCCAGCAGCCTAGGGACTAGCGGGGTCTGGGAGCTGTTTTTT
v_call: TRBV5-1; j_call: TRBJ2-3; clone_size: -; d_call: -; cdr3_aa: CASTSPGFSTDTQYF; cdr3_nt: TGCGCCAGCACCTCCCCAGGGTTCAGCACAGATACGCAGTATTTT
v_call: TRBV9; j_call: TRBJ1-5; clone_size: -; d_call: TRBD1; cdr3_aa: CASSAQGVVGQPQHF; cdr3_nt: TGTGCCAGCAGCGCTCAGGGGGTCGTGGGGCAGCCCCAGCATTTT
v_call: TRBV4-1; j_call: TRBJ2-5; clone_size: -; d_call: TRBD2; cdr3_aa: CASSEGLAGTETQYF; cdr3_nt: TGCGCCAGCAGCGAAGGACTAGCGGGAACAGAGACCCAGTACTTC
v_call: TRBV5-1; j_call: TRBJ2-5; clone_size: -; d_call: TRBD2; cdr3_aa: CASSAGGGSETQYF; cdr3_nt: TGCGCCAGCAGCGCGGGAGGGGGGTCAGAGACCCAGTACTTC
v_call: TRBV7-6; j_call: TRBJ2-3; clone_size: -; d_call: -; cdr3_aa: CASSLVAGDPDTQYF; cdr3_nt: TGTGCCAGCAGCTTAGTAGCAGGGGACCCAGATACGCAGTATTTT
v_call: TRBV5-1; j_call: TRBJ1-1; clone_size: -; d_call: -; cdr3_aa: CASSLVVSGDAFF; cdr3_nt: TGCGCCAGCAGCTTGGTCGTTTCAGGGGACGCTTTCTTT
v_call: TRBV2; j_call: TRBJ2-2; clone_size: -; d_call: -; cdr3_aa: CASRYSNTGELFF; cdr3_nt: TGTGCCAGCAGGTACAGCAACACCGGGGAGCTGTTTTTT
v_call: TRBV18; j_call: TRBJ1-6; clone_size: -; d_call: TRBD1; cdr3_aa: CASSPSSTGIHSPLHF; cdr3_nt: TGTGCCAGCTCGCCGAGCTCGACAGGGATACATTCACCCCTCCACTTT